The 24 T cell receptor beta chains below were found in one sample sequenced in a study of breast tumors, draining lymph nodes, adjacent tissues. In TCRdb, the multiplex PCR reads were re-called with MiXCR into one record per CDR3 protein. The sample consists of about 100,000 distinct CDR3 sequences, 21% of them appearing once. The lymph nodes were axillary draining lymph nodes from breast cancer patients. The specimen was axillary lymph node tissue. The receptor set was obtained from a female donor with breast cancer. Some clones in this sample may be carry-over from other donors' samples.

This chain uses TRBV19 with TRBJ1-1; TRBD1 is a possible D gene (5 bases). The CDR3 is 12 residues long. Trimming took 8 bases from V and 9 from J, leaving 16 bases between them. The germline gives CDR1 LNHDA, CDR2 SQIVND (reference sequence). CDR3 region: CASEIYGTQAFF. As DNA, the CDR3 is TGTGCCAGTGAAATTTACGGGACTCAAGCTTTCTTT.

Turning to this clonotype: A much larger clone lies one base from this, so it may be a read error. The genes are TRBV19 and TRBJ2-5; TRBD1 agrees at 11 bases. From germline, CDR1 is LNHDA and CDR2 SQIVND (reference sequence). The CDR3 loop spans 15 amino acids. With 3 bases clipped from V and 4 bases from J, the junction kept 4 bases outside the gene matches. The CDR3 DNA follows: TGTGCCAGTAGTATCGTCGGGACAGGGGGAGAGACCCAGTACTTC. Its protein product is CASSIVGTGGETQYF. The variable domain in full, completed from reference TRBV19 and TRBJ2-5, reads DGGITQSPKYLFRKEGQNVTLSCEQNLNHDAMYWYRQDPGQGLRLIYYSQIVNDFQKGDIAEGYSVSREKKESFPLTVTSAQKNPTAFYLCASSIVGTGGETQYFGPGTRLLVL.

As to this clonotype: A read error is possible here, since a much larger clone lies one base away. The chain combines TRBV7-8 with TRBJ2-2, with unresolved D. The V end lost 8 bases, the J end lost 8 bases, and 21 bases lay between the germline ends. The CDR3 length is 15 residues. Germline V gives CDR1 SGHVS, CDR2 FQNEAQ. The CDR3 protein is CASGSWERRKGELFF. CDR3 bases: TGTGCCAGCGGCTCCTGGGAACGGCGTAAAGGGGAGCTGTTTTTT.

Ten or more counts support this clonotype. The gene calls are TRBV11-1 and TRBJ2-3; D unresolved. Trimming removed 4 bases at V and 7 bases at J, with 6 bases between. CDR1 is SGHAT and CDR2 is FQDESV in the germline V gene (reference sequence). The CDR3 covers 11 residues. CDR3 nucleotide sequence: TGTGCCAGCAGCTCGACAAATACGCAGTATTTT. Translated, it gives CASSSTNTQYF.

This clonotype was seen repeatedly, ten times or more. The chain is built from TRBV19 and TRBJ2-7; no firm D call. V lost 5 bases and J lost 3, with 14 bases in between. The CDR3 runs to 14 residues. Germline assignment: CDR1 LNHDA and CDR2 SQIVND (reference sequence). The CDR3 region is CASSSFASNYEQYF. Here the CDR3 DNA reads TGTGCCAGTAGTTCCTTTGCCTCAAACTACGAGCAGTACTTC.

V is TRBV4-1 and J is TRBJ2-1, with 11 bases lining up with TRBD2. The ends lost 4 bases at V and 3 bases at J; junction bases unmatched: 20. The CDR3 length is 21 residues. Looked up from germline, CDR1 is MGHRA and CDR2 is YSYEKL. CDR3 sequence reads: CASSPAWGGTSGAAYYNEQFF. The CDR3 bases are TGCGCCAGCAGCCCAGCCTGGGGTGGGACTAGCGGAGCAGCATACTACAATGAGCAGTTCTTC.

This clonotype was counted ten times or more. The chain combines TRBV5-1 with TRBJ1-2; D is undetermined. CDR3 length: 12 residues. In germline, CDR1 is SGHRS, CDR2 YFSETQ. V gave up 0 bases and J gave up 5 bases, with 5 bases separating them. CDR3 sequence reads: CASSLGAYGYTF. The CDR3 nucleotides are TGCGCCAGCAGCTTGGGGGCGTATGGCTACACCTTC.

This clonotype was recorded at least ten times. The V gene is TRBV11-3, the J gene TRBJ2-2; 9 bases are a match to TRBD1. With V trimmed by 5 bases and J by 7 bases, 8 bases remained unmatched. Per germline, CDR1 SGHNT and CDR2 YENEEA. The CDR3 runs to 15 residues. CDR3 sequence (DNA): TGTGCCAGCAGCGGAAGGACAGGGGAATTCGGGGAGCTGTTTTTT. This translates into CASSGRTGEFGELFF.

This clonotype was seen ten or more times. V is TRBV20-1 and J is TRBJ2-7; 7 nucleotides match TRBD1. This CDR3 region has 14 residues. The germline V gene has CDR1 DFQATT and CDR2 SNEGSKA (reference sequence). Trimming took 2 bases from V and 0 from J; bases not matched to a gene: 4. CDR3: CSARPPGGSYEQYF. CDR3 bases: TGCAGTGCTAGACCGCCAGGGGGCTCCTACGAGCAGTACTTC.

Ten or more counts support this clonotype. The chain recombines TRBV9 with TRBJ2-1; TRBD1 might be the D (5 bases). From germline, CDR1 is SGDLS and CDR2 YYNGEE. The V end lost 8 bases, the J end lost 3 bases, and 18 bases lay between the germline ends. The CDR3 has 15 amino acids. CDR3: CASANTGSNYNEQFF. The DNA for the CDR3 is TGTGCCAGTGCGAATACAGGTTCTAACTACAATGAGCAGTTCTTC. Combining the CDR3 with reference TRBV9 and TRBJ2-1 gives the whole variable domain DSGVTQTPKHLITATGQRVTLRCSPRSGDLSVYWYQQSLDQGLQFLIQYYNGEERAKGNILERFSAQQFPDLHSELNLSSLELGDSALYFCASANTGSNYNEQFFGPGTRLTVL.

This clonotype was found many times. The chain combines TRBV5-6 with TRBJ2-7; no clear D gene. Trimming cost V 0 bases and J 5 bases, with 18 bases left between them. Germline-derived CDR1 and CDR2 are SGHDT and YYEEEE. The CDR3 runs 16 residues. CDR3 sequence reads: CASSLGQRLPGDEQYF. DNA for the CDR3: TGTGCCAGCAGCTTGGGGCAGAGACTCCCCGGCGACGAGCAGTACTTC.

This clonotype was seen many times. The chain recombines TRBV11-2 with TRBJ1-6; D uncertain. CDR3 length: 16 amino acids. Germline CDR1 and CDR2: SGHAT and FQNNGV. V lost 2 bases to trimming and J lost 5 bases, with 13 bases between them. CDR3 DNA: TGTGCCAGCAGCTTAATACCGGGCCTTAATAATTCACCCCTCCACTTT. It is translated as CASSLIPGLNNSPLHF.

There are many counts of this clonotype. This chain uses TRBV20-1 with TRBJ2-7; the match to TRBD2 covers 10 bases. The CDR3 has 14 residues. Germline-derived CDR1 and CDR2 are DFQATT and SNEGSKA (reference sequence). V lost 2 bases, J lost 4 bases, and 5 bases stayed unmatched. CDR3 nucleotides: TGCAGTGCTAGATATCTAGCGGGAGTATACGAGCAGTACTTC. It translates to CSARYLAGVYEQYF.

This clonotype has ten or more counts. The rearrangement links TRBV2 to TRBJ1-2, with TRBD1 matching 7 bases. CDR3 length: 11 residues. Germline V CDR1 and CDR2: SNHLY, FYNNEI. V lost 10 bases to trimming and J lost 2 bases; unmatched junction nucleotides: 1. The CDR3 DNA sequence: TGTGCCAAACAGGGGAACTATGGCTACACCTTC. Translation: CAKQGNYGYTF. Together with reference TRBV2 and TRBJ1-2, the CDR3 gives the full variable domain: EPEVTQTPSHQVTQMGQEVILRCVPISNHLYFYWYRQILGQKVEFLVSFYNNEISEKSEIFDDQFSVERPDGSNFTLKIRSTKLEDSAMYFCAKQGNYGYTFGSGTRLTVV.

As for this clonotype: A much larger clone is a single base away; this may be a read error. CDR3 loop: CATMSPYNSPLHF. CDR3 nucleotides: TGTGCCACCATGAGCCCCTATAATTCACCCCTCCACTTT. The genes are TRBV28 and TRBJ1-6, with D uncertain. The CDR3 is 13 residues long. CDR1 and CDR2 from the germline V gene are MDHEN and SYDVKM. V was cut by 10 bases and J by 2 bases, with 9 bases left in between.

Many counts were recorded for this clonotype. The chain uses TRBV12-3 or TRBV12-4 and TRBJ2-1; 8 bases map to TRBD1. J was trimmed by 10 bases and V by 4 bases; bases with no gene match: 9. There are 14 residues in the CDR3. CDR3 sequence: CASSYLGQVREQFF. CDR3 coding DNA: TGTGCCAGCAGTTACCTGGGACAGGTTCGAGAGCAGTTCTTC.

This clonotype was counted at least ten times. The chain couples TRBV12-3 or TRBV12-4 to TRBJ1-5, with unresolved D. Trimming left V 8 bases short and J 0 bases short, with 11 bases between. The CDR3 has 14 amino acids. The CDR3: CASRSGNSNQPQHF. In nucleotides, the CDR3 is TGTGCCAGCCGAAGCGGGAATAGCAATCAGCCCCAGCATTTT.

This chain connects TRBV19 to TRBJ1-2; D remains ambiguous. The germline V gene has CDR1 LNHDA and CDR2 SQIVND (reference sequence). V lost 1 base and J 4 bases, leaving 10 bases between the germline ends. The length of the CDR3 is 14 residues. CDR3 protein: CASSIGGDSYGYTF. The CDR3 coding sequence is TGTGCCAGTAGTATAGGCGGGGATAGCTATGGCTACACCTTC.

This clonotype was observed a handful of times. A much bigger clone sits one base away, suggesting this may be a read error. J is TRBJ2-1 and V is TRBV7-9, with no clear D. CDR3 length equals 14 residues. The germline gives CDR1 SEHNR, CDR2 FQNEAQ (reference sequence). This CDR3 reads CAGSLDSSHNEQFF. DNA for the CDR3: TGTGCCGGCAGCTTAGATAGTAGCCACAATGAGCAGTTCTTC.

A note on this clonotype: A much larger clone is a single base away; this may be a read error. The chain recombines TRBV2 with TRBJ1-5, with 7 bases fitting TRBD1. The CDR3 loop spans 15 amino acids. The germline gives CDR1 SNHLY, CDR2 FYNNEI. The CDR3 loop is CASSRQGAGNQPRHF. The CDR3 DNA follows: TGTGCCAGCAGTCGACAGGGAGCAGGCAATCAGCCCCGGCATTTT.

The table lists this clonotype with many counts. The V gene is TRBV6-1, the J gene TRBJ2-5; no clear D gene. Trimming removed 3 bases from V and 4 bases from J, with 9 bases in between. CDR1 MNHNS and CDR2 SASEGT come from the germline V gene. This CDR3 spans 13 amino acids. Written as DNA, the CDR3 is TGTGCCAGCAGTGATGAGGTGGGAGAGACCCAGTACTTC. It is translated as CASSDEVGETQYF.

The rearrangement uses TRBV19 and TRBJ1-5; TRBD1 agrees at 7 bases. This CDR3 is 15 amino acids long. Germline assignment: CDR1 LNHDA and CDR2 SQIVND (reference sequence). Trimming cost V 5 bases and J 9 bases; bases outside gene matches: 13. The CDR3 sequence: CASSFQQGRDRPQHF. DNA for the CDR3: TGTGCCAGTAGTTTCCAACAGGGGAGGGATCGGCCCCAGCATTTT.

This clonotype was seen many times. The chain has TRBV10-3 and TRBJ2-2, with 8 bases identical to TRBD2. Trimming took 4 bases from V and 4 from J; bases not matched to a gene: 8. CDR1 ENHRY and CDR2 SYGVKD come from the germline V gene. The CDR3 length is 16 residues. DNA for the CDR3: TGTGCCATCAGTGGGGCAGCGGGGGCAAGCACCGGGGAGCTGTTTTTT. Encoded protein: CAISGAAGASTGELFF.

In its sample, this clonotype was seen many times. The chain uses TRBV11-3 and TRBJ2-3, with unresolved D. This CDR3 has 12 amino acids. The V and J ends lost 5 bases and 1 base respectively, with 4 bases between them. Germline CDR1 SGHNT, CDR2 YENEEA. The CDR3 here is CASSHGTDTQYF. CDR3 sequence (DNA): TGTGCCAGCAGCCACGGCACAGATACGCAGTATTTT.